The 5 T cell receptor beta chains presented below share a single source sample, sequenced in a study of blood T cell repertoires in COVID-19. Sequenced by immunoSEQ multiplex PCR; TCRdb stores in-frame clones only, minus some. The repertoire holds approximately 100,000 clones, with about nine tenths as singletons. Sequenced material: peripheral blood. All receptors derive from a man aged 70 or older with acute or convalescent COVID-19.

The V call is TRBV6-1, the J call TRBJ1-1, with a weak D call TRBD1 (6 bases). V shed 1 base and J shed 3 bases, with 9 bases lying between them. CDR1 and CDR2 from the germline V gene are MNHNS and SASEGT. CDR3 length: 14 residues. CDR3 protein: CASSEDRVDTEAFF. CDR3 DNA sequence: TGTGCCAGCAGTGAAGACAGGGTTGACACTGAAGCTTTCTTT.

The chain carries TRBV19 and TRBJ2-5; D is unclear. The ends were cut back, 6 bases at V and 2 bases at J, with 7 bases in the middle. Germline V gene lookup returns CDR1 LNHDA and CDR2 SQIVND (reference sequence). The CDR3 totals 12 residues. Here the CDR3 reads CASSPPQETQYF. Written as DNA, the CDR3 is TGTGCCAGTAGCCCCCCGCAAGAGACCCAGTACTTC.

The chain carries TRBV28 and TRBJ2-7; TRBD2 agrees at 9 bases. Germline-derived CDR1 and CDR2 are MDHEN and SYDVKM. This CDR3 is built from 14 residues. The V segment lost 3 bases and the J segment 6 bases; nucleotides outside the gene matches: 6. The CDR3 region has the DNA TGTGCCAGCAGTTTCACTCTAGCGGGACTCGAGCAGTACTTC. Encoded protein: CASSFTLAGLEQYF.

The chain's CDR3 is CATSRDRGLGNTIYF. As DNA, the CDR3 is TGTGCCACCAGCAGAGACAGGGGGCTTGGAAACACCATATATTTT. The chain links TRBV15 to TRBJ1-3; 8 nucleotides match TRBD1. V lost 0 bases to trimming and J lost 3 bases; unmatched junction nucleotides: 1. The CDR3 is made up of 15 amino acids. Germline loops: CDR1 LNHNV, CDR2 YYDKDF (reference sequence). Complete variable domain (other parts from reference TRBV15 and TRBJ1-3): DAMVIQNPRYQVTQFGKPVTLSCSQTLNHNVMYWYQQKSSQAPKLLFHYYDKDFNNEADTPDNFQSRRPNTSFCFLDIRSPGLGDTAMYLCATSRDRGLGNTIYFGEGSWLTVV.

J is TRBJ2-2 and V is TRBV5-1, with TRBD1 matching 7 bases. Trimming at V came to 1 base and at J to 6 bases, leaving 3 bases not matched to a gene. Germline V lookup: CDR1 SGHRS, CDR2 YFSETQ. The CDR3 runs to 14 residues. CDR3 coding DNA: TGCGCCAGCAGCTTGCGAGGGGGCCCCGGGGAGCTGTTTTTT. Its protein product is CASSLRGGPGELFF.